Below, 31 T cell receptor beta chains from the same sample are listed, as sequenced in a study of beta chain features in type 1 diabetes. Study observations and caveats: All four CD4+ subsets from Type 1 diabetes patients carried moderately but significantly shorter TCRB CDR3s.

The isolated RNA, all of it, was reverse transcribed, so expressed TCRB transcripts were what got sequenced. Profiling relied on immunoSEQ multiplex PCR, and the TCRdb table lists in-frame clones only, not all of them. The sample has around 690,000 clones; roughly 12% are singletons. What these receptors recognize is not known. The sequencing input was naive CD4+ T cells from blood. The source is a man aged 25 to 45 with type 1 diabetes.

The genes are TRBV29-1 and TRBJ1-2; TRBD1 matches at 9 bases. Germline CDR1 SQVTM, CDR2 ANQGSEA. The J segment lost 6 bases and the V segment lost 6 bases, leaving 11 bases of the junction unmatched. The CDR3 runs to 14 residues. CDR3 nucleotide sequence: TGCAGCGTCCGGGGGGACAGGGAAGGCCATGGCTACACCTTC. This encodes CSVRGDREGHGYTF. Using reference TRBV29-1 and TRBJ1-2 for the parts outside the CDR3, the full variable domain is SAVISQKPSRDICQRGTSLTIQCQVDSQVTMMFWYRQQPGQSLTLIATANQGSEATYESGFVIDKFPISRPNLTFSTLTVSNMSPEDSSIYLCSVRGDREGHGYTFGSGTRLTVV.

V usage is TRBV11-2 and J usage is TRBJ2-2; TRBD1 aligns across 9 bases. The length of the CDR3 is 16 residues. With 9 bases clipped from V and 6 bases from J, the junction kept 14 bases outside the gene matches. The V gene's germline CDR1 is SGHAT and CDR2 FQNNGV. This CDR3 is CASRPGQGGNAGELFF. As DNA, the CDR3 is TGTGCCAGTCGGCCGGGACAGGGAGGGAATGCCGGGGAGCTGTTTTTT. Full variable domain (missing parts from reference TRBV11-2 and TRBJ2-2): EAGVAQSPRYKIIEKRQSVAFWCNPISGHATLYWYQQILGQGPKLLIQFQNNGVVDDSQLPKDRFSAERLKGVDSTLKIQPAKLEDSAVYLCASRPGQGGNAGELFFGEGSRLTVL.

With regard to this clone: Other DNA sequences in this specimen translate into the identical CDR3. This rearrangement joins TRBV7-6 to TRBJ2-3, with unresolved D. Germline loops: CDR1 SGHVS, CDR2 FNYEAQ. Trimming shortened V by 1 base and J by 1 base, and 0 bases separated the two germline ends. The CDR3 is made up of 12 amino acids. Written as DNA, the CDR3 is TGTGCCAGCAGCTTAGGCACAGATACGCAGTATTTT. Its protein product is CASSLGTDTQYF.

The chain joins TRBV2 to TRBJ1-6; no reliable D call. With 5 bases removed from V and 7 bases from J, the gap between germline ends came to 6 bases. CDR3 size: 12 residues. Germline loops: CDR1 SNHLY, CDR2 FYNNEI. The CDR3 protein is CASSPTNSPLHF. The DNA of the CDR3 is TGTGCCAGCAGTCCCACGAATTCACCCCTCCACTTT.

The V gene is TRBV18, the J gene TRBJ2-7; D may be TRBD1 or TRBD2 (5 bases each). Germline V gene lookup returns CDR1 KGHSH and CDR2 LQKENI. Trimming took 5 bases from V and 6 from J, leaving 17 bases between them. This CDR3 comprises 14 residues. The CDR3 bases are TGTGCCAGCTCATTCGGGGACGAAGAAACCGAGCAGTACTTC. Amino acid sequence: CASSFGDEETEQYF.

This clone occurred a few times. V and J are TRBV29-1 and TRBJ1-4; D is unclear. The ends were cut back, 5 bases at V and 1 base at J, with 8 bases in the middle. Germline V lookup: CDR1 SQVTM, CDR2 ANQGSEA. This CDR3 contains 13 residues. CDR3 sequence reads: CSVTRLTNEKLFF. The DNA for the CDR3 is TGCAGCGTTACAAGGTTAACTAATGAAAAACTGTTTTTT.

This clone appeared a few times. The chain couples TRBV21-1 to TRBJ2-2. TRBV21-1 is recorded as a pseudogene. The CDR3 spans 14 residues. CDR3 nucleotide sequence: TGTGCCAGCAGCAATTGCCCGAACACCGGGGAGCTGTTTTTT. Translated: CASSNCPNTGELFF.

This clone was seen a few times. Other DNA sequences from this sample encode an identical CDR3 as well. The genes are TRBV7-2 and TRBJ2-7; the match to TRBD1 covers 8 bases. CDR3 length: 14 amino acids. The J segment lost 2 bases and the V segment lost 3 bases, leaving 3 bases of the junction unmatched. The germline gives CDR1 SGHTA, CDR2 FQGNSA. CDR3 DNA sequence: TGTGCCAGCAGCTTCGGACAGGGTCCCTACGAGCAGTACTTC. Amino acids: CASSFGQGPYEQYF.

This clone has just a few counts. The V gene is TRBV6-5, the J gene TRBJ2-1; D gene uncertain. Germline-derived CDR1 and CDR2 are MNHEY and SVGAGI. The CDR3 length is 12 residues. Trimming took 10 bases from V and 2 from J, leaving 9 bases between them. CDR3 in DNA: TGTGCCAAAAATAGGCCCTACAATGAGCAGTTCTTC. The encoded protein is CAKNRPYNEQFF.

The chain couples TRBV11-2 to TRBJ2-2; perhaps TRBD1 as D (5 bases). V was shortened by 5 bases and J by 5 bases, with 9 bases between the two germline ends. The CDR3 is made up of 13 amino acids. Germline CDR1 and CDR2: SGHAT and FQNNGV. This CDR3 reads CASSPGLTGELFF. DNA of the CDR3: TGTGCCAGCAGCCCAGGGTTAACCGGGGAGCTGTTTTTT.

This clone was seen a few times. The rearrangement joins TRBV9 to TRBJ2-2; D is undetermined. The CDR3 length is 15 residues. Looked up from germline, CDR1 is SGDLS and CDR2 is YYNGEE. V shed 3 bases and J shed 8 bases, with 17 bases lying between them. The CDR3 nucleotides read TGTGCCAGCAGCGAGTCCCCGGGTCCTCCTGGGGAGCTGTTTTTT. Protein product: CASSESPGPPGELFF.

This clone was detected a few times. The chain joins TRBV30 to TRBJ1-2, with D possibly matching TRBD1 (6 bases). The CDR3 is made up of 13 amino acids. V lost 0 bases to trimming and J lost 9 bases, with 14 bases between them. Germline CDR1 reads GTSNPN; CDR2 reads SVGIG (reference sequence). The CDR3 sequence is CAWSVLTGARYTF. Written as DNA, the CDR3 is TGTGCCTGGAGTGTACTCACGGGGGCCCGCTACACCTTC. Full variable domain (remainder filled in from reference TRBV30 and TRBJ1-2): SQTIHQWPATLVQPVGSPLSLECTVEGTSNPNLYWYRQAAGRGLQLLFYSVGIGQISSEVPQNLSASRPQDRQFILSSKKLLLSDSGFYLCAWSVLTGARYTFGSGTRLTVV.

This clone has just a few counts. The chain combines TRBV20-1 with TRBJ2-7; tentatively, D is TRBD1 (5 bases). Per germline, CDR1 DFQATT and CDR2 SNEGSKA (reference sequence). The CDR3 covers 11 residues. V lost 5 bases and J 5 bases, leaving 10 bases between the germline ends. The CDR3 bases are TGCAGTGCTCATCAGGGAAACGAGCAGTACTTC. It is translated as CSAHQGNEQYF.

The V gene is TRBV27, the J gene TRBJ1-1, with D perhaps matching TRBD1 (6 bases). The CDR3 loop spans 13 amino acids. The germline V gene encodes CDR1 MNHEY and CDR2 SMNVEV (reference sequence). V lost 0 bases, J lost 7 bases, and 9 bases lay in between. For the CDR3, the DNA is TGTGCCAGCAGTTTATCTGGCAGGGGTGAAGCTTTCTTT. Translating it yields CASSLSGRGEAFF.

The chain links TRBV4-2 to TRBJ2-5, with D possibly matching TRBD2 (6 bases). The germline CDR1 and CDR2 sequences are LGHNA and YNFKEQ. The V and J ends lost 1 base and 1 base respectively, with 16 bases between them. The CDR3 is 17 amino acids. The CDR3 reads CASSQAIRRGIQETQYF. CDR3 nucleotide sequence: TGTGCCAGCAGCCAAGCTATACGACGGGGGATCCAAGAGACCCAGTACTTC.

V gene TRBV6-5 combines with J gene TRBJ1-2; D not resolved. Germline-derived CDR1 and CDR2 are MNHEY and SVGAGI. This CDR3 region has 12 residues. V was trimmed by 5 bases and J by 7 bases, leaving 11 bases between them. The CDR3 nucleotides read TGTGCCAGCAGTCGCCCCACTGGTGGCTACACCTTC. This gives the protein CASSRPTGGYTF.

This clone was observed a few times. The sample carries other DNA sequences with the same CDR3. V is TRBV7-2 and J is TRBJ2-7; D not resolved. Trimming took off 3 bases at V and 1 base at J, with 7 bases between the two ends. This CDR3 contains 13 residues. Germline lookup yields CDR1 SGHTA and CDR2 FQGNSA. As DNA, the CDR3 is TGTGCCAGCAGCTTGGGGATATCCTACGAGCAGTACTTC. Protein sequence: CASSLGISYEQYF.

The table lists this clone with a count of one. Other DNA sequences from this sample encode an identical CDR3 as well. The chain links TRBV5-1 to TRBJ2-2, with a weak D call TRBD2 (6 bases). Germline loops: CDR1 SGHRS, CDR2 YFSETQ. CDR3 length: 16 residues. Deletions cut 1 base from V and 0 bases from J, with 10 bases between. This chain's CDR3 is CASSLQGLTNTGELFF. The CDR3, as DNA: TGCGCCAGCAGCTTGCAGGGACTTACGAACACCGGGGAGCTGTTTTTT.

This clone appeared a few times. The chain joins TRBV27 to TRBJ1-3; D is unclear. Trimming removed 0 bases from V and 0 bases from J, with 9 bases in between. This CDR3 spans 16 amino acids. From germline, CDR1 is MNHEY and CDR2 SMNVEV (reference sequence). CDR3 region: CASSLSFSVSGNTIYF. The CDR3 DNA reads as TGTGCCAGCAGTTTATCGTTTTCAGTCTCTGGAAACACCATATATTTT.

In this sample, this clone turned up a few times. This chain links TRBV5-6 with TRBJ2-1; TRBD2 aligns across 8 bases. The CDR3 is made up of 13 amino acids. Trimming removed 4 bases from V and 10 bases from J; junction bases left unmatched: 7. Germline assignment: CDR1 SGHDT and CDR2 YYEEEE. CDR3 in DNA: TGTGCCAGCAGCCCGGGACTAGTGGAGGAGCAGTTCTTC. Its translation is CASSPGLVEEQFF.

CDR3 amino acids: CASWPGGYTGELFF. The CDR3 region has the DNA TGTGCCAGTTGGCCAGGGGGATACACCGGGGAGCTGTTTTTT. The J gene is TRBJ2-2, the V gene TRBV28, with 7 bases matching TRBD1. Looked up from germline, CDR1 is MDHEN and CDR2 is SYDVKM. With V trimmed by 9 bases and J by 3 bases, 7 bases remained unmatched. There are 14 residues in the CDR3.

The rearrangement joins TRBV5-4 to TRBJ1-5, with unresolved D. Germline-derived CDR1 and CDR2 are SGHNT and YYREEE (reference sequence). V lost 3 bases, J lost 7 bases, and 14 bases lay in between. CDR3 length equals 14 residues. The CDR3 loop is CASSSDPGEQPQHF. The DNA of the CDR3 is TGTGCCAGCAGCTCTGACCCGGGAGAGCAGCCCCAGCATTTT.

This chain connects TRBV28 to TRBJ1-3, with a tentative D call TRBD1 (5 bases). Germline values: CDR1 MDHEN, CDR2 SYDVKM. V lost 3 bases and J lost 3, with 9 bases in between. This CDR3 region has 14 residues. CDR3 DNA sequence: TGTGCCAGCAGTTTTCCAGGGATTGGAAACACCATATATTTT. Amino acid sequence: CASSFPGIGNTIYF. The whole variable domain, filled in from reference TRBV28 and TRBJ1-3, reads DVKVTQSSRYLVKRTGEKVFLECVQDMDHENMFWYRQDPGLGLRLIYFSYDVKMKEKGDIPEGYSVSREKKERFSLILESASTNQTSMYLCASSFPGIGNTIYFGEGSWLTVV.

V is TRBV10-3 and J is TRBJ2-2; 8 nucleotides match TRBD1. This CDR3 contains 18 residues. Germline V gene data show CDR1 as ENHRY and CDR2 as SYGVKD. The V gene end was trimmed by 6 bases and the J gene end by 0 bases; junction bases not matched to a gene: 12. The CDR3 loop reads CAIRLPGQDNTNTGELFF. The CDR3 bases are TGTGCCATCAGACTCCCGGGACAGGATAACACGAACACCGGGGAGCTGTTTTTT.

For the CDR3, the DNA is TGTGCCAGCAGTGATTTATTGGGTGGAAAACTGTTTTTT. It encodes CASSDLLGGKLFF. The V call is TRBV2, the J call TRBJ1-4; D is unresolved. Germline lookup yields CDR1 SNHLY and CDR2 FYNNEI. V was trimmed by 3 bases and J by 10 bases, leaving 12 bases between them. CDR3 length equals 13 residues.

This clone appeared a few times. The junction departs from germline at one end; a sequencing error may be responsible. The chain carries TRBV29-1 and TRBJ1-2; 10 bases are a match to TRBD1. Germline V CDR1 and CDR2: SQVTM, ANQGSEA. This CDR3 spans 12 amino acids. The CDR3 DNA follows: TGCAGCGTTTACAAGGGACAGGGGACGCCCGCCTTC. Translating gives CSVYKGQGTPAF.

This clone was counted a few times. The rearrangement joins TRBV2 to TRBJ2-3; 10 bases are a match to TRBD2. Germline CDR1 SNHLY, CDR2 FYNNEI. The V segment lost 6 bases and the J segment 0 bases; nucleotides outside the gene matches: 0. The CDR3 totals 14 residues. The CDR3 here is CASRGLASTDTQYF. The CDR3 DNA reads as TGTGCCAGCAGGGGACTAGCGAGCACAGATACGCAGTATTTT.

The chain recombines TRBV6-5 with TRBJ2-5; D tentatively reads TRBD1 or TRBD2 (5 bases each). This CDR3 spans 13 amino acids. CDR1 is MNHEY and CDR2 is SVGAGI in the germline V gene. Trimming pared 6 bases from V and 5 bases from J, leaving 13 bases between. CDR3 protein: CASRDGKGETQYF. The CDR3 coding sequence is TGTGCCAGCAGGGACGGGAAGGGGGAGACCCAGTACTTC.

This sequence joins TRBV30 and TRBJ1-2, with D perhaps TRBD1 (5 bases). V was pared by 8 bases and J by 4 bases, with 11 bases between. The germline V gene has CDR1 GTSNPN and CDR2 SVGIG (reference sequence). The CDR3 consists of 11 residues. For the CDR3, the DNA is TGTGCCGCGGGGGAAACCTATGGCTACACCTTC. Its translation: CAAGETYGYTF.

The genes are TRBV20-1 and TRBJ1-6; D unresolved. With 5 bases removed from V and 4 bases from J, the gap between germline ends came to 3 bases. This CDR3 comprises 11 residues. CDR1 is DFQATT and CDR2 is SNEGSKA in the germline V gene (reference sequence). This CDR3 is CSAAYNSPLHF. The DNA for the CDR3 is TGCAGTGCTGCGTATAATTCACCCCTCCACTTT.

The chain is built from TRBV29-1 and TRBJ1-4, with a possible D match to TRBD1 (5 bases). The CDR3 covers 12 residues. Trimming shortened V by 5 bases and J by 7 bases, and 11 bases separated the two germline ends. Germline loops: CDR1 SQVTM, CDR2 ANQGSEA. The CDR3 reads CSVWQGGEKLFF. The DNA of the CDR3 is TGCAGCGTTTGGCAGGGCGGTGAAAAACTGTTTTTT.